The T cell receptor (beta chain) under discussion was sequenced for a study of blood T cell repertoires in COVID-19. Across the study: The study drew acute and convalescent COVID-19 samples from the United States, Italy and Spain. PBMCs, B-cell-depleted T cells, or T cells were the source of the cDNA or gDNA that made up the material.

Trimming took 1 base from V and 0 from J, leaving 9 bases between them. The germline V gene has CDR1 LGHDT and CDR2 YNNKEL (reference sequence). The length of the CDR3 is 16 residues. In the study's own analysis: Reference gene primer amplification yielded estimated nucleated cell counts. The assay was immunoSEQ multiplex PCR, and TCRdb's table has in-frame clones only and misses some. That table supplies the V and J calls and clone size; D and trimming were determined from the DNA. The repertoire consists of approximately 32,000 clones, with roughly 88% occurring once and the leading ten covering over 25%.

The sample was peripheral blood. The chain uses TRBV3-1 (or the pseudogene TRBV3-2) and TRBJ1-4; weak D call: TRBD1 (5 bases). This TCR was sampled from a human donor in a cohort sampled during active COVID-19. The CDR3 reads CASSQGTPTTNEKLFF. For the CDR3, the DNA is TGTGCCAGCAGCCAAGGGACACCTACAACTAATGAAAAACTGTTTTTT.